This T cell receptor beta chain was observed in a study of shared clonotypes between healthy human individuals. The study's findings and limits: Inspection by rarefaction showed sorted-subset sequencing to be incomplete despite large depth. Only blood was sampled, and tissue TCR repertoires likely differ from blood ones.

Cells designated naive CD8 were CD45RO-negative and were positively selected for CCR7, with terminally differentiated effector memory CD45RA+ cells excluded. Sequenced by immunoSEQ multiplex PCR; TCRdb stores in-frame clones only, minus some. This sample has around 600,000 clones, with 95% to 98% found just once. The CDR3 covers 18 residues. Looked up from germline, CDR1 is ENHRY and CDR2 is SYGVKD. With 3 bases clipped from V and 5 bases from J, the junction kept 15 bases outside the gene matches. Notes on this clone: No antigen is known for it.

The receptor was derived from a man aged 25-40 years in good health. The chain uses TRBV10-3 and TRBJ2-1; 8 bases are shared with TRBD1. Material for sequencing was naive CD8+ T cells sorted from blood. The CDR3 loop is CAISEEQGDRLTNNEQFF. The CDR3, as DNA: TGTGCCATCAGTGAAGAACAGGGGGACCGACTAACGAACAATGAGCAGTTCTTC.